These 13 T cell receptor beta chains came from one sample sequenced in a study of blood T cell repertoires in COVID-19. Here immunoSEQ multiplex PCR was the method, and the copy in TCRdb shows in-frame clones only, minus some. Of more than 200,000 clones in the sample, about four fifths are singletons; the top ten hold over 7.5%. Sequencing input: peripheral blood. The receptors shown here come from a man aged 80 or over with acute or convalescent COVID-19.

The table lists this clone with a count of one. The genes are TRBV30 and TRBJ1-4; D is undetermined. CDR3 length equals 14 residues. The V gene's germline CDR1 is GTSNPN and CDR2 SVGIG (reference sequence). Trimming left V 3 bases short and J 10 bases short, with 18 bases between. The CDR3 spells CAWRLAGGRGKLFF. The DNA of the CDR3 is TGTGCCTGGAGACTGGCCGGAGGGCGTGGAAAACTGTTTTTT. The full variable domain, completed using reference TRBV30 and TRBJ1-4, is SQTIHQWPATLVQPVGSPLSLECTVEGTSNPNLYWYRQAAGRGLQLLFYSVGIGQISSEVPQNLSASRPQDRQFILSSKKLLLSDSGFYLCAWRLAGGRGKLFFGSGTQLSVL.

V gene TRBV6-5 combines with J gene TRBJ1-5; TRBD1 aligns across 7 bases. V dropped 7 bases and J dropped 2; count of bases not matched to a gene: 2. Germline-derived CDR1 and CDR2 are MNHEY and SVGAGI. The CDR3 has 13 residues. CDR3 DNA: TGTGCCAGCACTCAGGGGGGCAATCAGCCCCAGCATTTT. This gives the protein CASTQGGNQPQHF.

This clone was seen just once. V and J are TRBV9 and TRBJ2-2; 7 nucleotides agree with TRBD1. Germline V gene sequence: CDR1 SGDLS, CDR2 YYNGEE. This CDR3 has 15 amino acids. J lost 5 bases, V lost 3 bases, and 7 bases had no gene match. This CDR3 is CASSATGEGTGELFF. The CDR3 DNA reads TGTGCCAGCAGCGCAACAGGGGAAGGAACCGGGGAGCTGTTTTTT.

The chain uses TRBV6-6 and TRBJ2-7, with 7 bases matching TRBD1. This CDR3 region has 14 residues. The germline gives CDR1 MNHNY, CDR2 SVGAGI (reference sequence). Trimming removed 2 bases from V and 7 bases from J; junction bases left unmatched: 8. The CDR3 coding sequence is TGTGCCAGCAGTTACCCCGGGACAGAGATGGAGCAGTACTTC. It specifies CASSYPGTEMEQYF.

The chain has TRBV6-1 and TRBJ2-4; D possibly corresponds to TRBD2 (5 bases). This CDR3 contains 16 residues. Germline CDR1 reads MNHNS; CDR2 reads SASEGT. The germline V and J ends were trimmed by 2 bases and 0 bases, with 11 bases remaining between them. CDR3 sequence: CASSERGNLAKNIQYF. In nucleotides, the CDR3 is TGTGCCAGCAGTGAACGGGGAAACCTAGCCAAAAACATTCAGTACTTC.

V and J are TRBV11-2 and TRBJ2-7; a weak D match, TRBD1 (6 bases). The CDR3 sequence is 13 residues long. Germline loops: CDR1 SGHAT, CDR2 FQNNGV. Trimming shortened V by 4 bases and J by 5 bases, and 12 bases separated the two germline ends. For the CDR3, the DNA is TGTGCCAGCAGCTCTCAGGGGTACGACGAGCAGTACTTC. Its translation: CASSSQGYDEQYF.

This rearrangement joins TRBV6-5 to TRBJ2-3; 8 bases are a match to TRBD1. V was clipped by 11 bases and J by 0 bases; unmatched bases: 4. The CDR3 length is 13 residues. The germline V gene has CDR1 MNHEY and CDR2 SVGAGI. CDR3 residues: CASWTGSTDTQYF. Here the CDR3 DNA reads TGTGCCTCCTGGACAGGGAGCACAGATACGCAGTATTTT.

The rearrangement links TRBV5-5 to TRBJ1-2; D possibly corresponds to TRBD1 (5 bases). Germline CDR1 is SGHKS and CDR2 is YYEKEE (reference sequence). Trimming removed 7 bases at V and 5 bases at J, with 21 bases between. This CDR3 spans 15 amino acids. This CDR3 reads CASGAALGLGYGYTF. CDR3 nucleotides: TGTGCCAGCGGAGCAGCCCTGGGACTGGGGTATGGCTACACCTTC. Variable domain in full (rest from reference TRBV5-5 and TRBJ1-2): DAGVTQSPTHLIKTRGQQVTLRCSPISGHKSVSWYQQVLGQGPQFIFQYYEKEERGRGNFPDRFSARQFPNYSSELNVNALLLGDSALYLCASGAALGLGYGYTFGSGTRLTVV.

The chain couples TRBV27 to TRBJ1-5; D is ambiguous. Germline V gene data show CDR1 as MNHEY and CDR2 as SMNVEV (reference sequence). V was shortened by 6 bases and J by 0 bases, with 12 bases between the two germline ends. The CDR3 has 15 amino acids. CDR3 protein: CASRASRYSNQPQHF. DNA for the CDR3: TGTGCCAGCAGAGCGTCTAGATATAGCAATCAGCCCCAGCATTTT.

This sequence joins TRBV30 and TRBJ1-1; D perhaps matches TRBD1 (6 bases). Trimming cost V 2 bases and J 5 bases, with 12 bases left between them. Germline V gene sequence: CDR1 GTSNPN, CDR2 SVGIG (reference sequence). The CDR3 sequence is 13 residues long. The CDR3 spells CAWSRIRGTEAFF. The CDR3 DNA reads as TGTGCCTGGAGTCGGATAAGGGGGACTGAAGCTTTCTTT.

This clone was recorded only once. V gene TRBV18 combines with J gene TRBJ2-1, with 7 bases that match TRBD2. This CDR3 is built from 17 residues. CDR1 is KGHSH and CDR2 is LQKENI in the germline V gene. Losses at the gene ends were 6 bases for V and 3 bases for J; bases not matched to a gene: 14. The CDR3 coding sequence is TGTGCCAGCTCGGACCAGGCGGGGGTGAGGGACTACAATGAGCAGTTCTTC. Its protein product is CASSDQAGVRDYNEQFF.

The rearrangement uses TRBV19 and TRBJ2-7; a weak D match, TRBD2 (6 bases). The CDR3 has 16 residues. Trimming took 5 bases from V and 2 from J, leaving 19 bases between them. Germline CDR1 is LNHDA and CDR2 is SQIVND (reference sequence). The chain's CDR3 is CASSAGRRAGAYEQYF. DNA for the CDR3: TGTGCCAGTAGTGCGGGCCGGAGGGCCGGGGCCTACGAGCAGTACTTC.

The V call is TRBV7-9, the J call TRBJ2-7; TRBD1 might be the D (5 bases). The V end lost 2 bases, the J end lost 3 bases, and 11 bases lay between the germline ends. CDR1 is SEHNR, CDR2 FQNEAQ, per germline (reference sequence). The CDR3 covers 14 residues. The CDR3 here is CASSLKGRLYEQYF. The DNA for the CDR3 is TGTGCCAGCAGCTTAAAGGGGCGCCTCTACGAGCAGTACTTC.